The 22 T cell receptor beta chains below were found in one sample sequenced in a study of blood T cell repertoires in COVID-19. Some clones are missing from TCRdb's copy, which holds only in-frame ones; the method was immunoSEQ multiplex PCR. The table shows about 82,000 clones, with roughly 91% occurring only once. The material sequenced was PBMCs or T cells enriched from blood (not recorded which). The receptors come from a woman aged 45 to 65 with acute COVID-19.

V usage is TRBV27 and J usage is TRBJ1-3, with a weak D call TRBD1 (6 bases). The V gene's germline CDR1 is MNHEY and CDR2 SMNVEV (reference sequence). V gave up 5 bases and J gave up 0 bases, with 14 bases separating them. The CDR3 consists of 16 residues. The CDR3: CASSPTTGHSGNTIYF. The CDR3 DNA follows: TGTGCCAGCAGTCCCACGACAGGCCACTCTGGAAACACCATATATTTT.

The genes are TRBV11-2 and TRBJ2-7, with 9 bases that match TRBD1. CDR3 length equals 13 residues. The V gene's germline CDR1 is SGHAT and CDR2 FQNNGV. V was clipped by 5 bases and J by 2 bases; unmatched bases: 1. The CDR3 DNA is TGTGCCAGCAGCCGGGACAGGGCCTACGAGCAGTACTTC. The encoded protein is CASSRDRAYEQYF.

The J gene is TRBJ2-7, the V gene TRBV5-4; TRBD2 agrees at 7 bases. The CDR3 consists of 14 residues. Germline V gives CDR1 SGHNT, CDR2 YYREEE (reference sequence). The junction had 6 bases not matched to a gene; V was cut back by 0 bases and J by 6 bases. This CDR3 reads CASSLAGGSGEQYF. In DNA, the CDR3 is TGTGCCAGCAGCTTGGCAGGCGGGAGCGGCGAGCAGTACTTC.

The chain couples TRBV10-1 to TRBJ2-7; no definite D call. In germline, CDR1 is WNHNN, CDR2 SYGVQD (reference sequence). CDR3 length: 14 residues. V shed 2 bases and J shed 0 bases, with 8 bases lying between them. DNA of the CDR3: TGCGCCAGCAGTGAGAAGCGAAGCTCCTACGAGCAGTACTTC. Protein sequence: CASSEKRSSYEQYF.

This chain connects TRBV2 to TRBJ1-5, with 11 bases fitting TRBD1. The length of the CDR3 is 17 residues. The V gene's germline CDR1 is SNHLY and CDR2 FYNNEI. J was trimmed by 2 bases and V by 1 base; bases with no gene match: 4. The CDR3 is CASSEGTGGFGNQPQHF. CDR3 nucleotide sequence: TGTGCCAGCAGTGAAGGGACAGGGGGCTTCGGCAATCAGCCCCAGCATTTT.

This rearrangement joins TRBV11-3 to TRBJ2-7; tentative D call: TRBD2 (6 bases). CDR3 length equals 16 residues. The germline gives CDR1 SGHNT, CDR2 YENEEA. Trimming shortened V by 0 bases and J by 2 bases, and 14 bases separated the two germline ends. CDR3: CASSLDRGGNAYEQYF. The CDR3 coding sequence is TGTGCCAGCAGCTTAGATCGGGGCGGGAACGCCTACGAGCAGTACTTC.

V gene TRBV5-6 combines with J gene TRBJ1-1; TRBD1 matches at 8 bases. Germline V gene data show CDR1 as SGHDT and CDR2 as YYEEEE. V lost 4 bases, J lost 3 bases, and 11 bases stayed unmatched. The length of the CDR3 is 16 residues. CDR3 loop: CASSPLQGGEDTEAFF. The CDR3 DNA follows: TGTGCCAGCAGCCCCTTACAGGGGGGGGAGGACACTGAAGCTTTCTTT.

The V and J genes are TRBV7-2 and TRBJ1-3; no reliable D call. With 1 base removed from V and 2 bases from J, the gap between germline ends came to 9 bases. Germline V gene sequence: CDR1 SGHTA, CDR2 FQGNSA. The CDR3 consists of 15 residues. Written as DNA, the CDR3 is TGTGCCAGCAGCTTAGATGGGAGAACTGGAAACACCATATATTTT. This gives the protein CASSLDGRTGNTIYF.

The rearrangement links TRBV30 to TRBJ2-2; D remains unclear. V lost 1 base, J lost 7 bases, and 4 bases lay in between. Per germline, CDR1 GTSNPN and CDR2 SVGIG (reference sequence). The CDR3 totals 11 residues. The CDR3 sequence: CAWSDYGELFF. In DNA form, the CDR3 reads TGTGCCTGGAGTGACTACGGGGAGCTGTTTTTT.

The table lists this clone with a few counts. The CDR3 bases are TGTGCCAGCAGCTTAGGGGGACTAGTCGTTCCCGGGGAGCTGTTTTTT. Encoded protein: CASSLGGLVVPGELFF. V and J are TRBV7-9 and TRBJ2-2; 8 nucleotides align to TRBD2. V was pared by 1 base and J by 6 bases, with 7 bases of the junction left unmatched. CDR1 SEHNR and CDR2 FQNEAQ come from the germline V gene (reference sequence). The CDR3 loop spans 16 amino acids.

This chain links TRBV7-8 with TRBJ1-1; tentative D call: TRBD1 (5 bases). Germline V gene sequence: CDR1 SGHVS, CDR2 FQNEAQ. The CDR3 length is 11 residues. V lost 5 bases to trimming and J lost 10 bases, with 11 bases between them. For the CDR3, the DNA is TGTGCCAGCAGCCACGGGGGAGGAGCTTTCTTT. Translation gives CASSHGGGAFF.

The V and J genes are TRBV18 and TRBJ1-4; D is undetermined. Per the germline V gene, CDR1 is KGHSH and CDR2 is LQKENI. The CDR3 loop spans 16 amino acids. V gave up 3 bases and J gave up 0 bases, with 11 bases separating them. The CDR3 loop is CASSPRSDPTNEKLFF. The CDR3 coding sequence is TGTGCCAGCTCACCTCGGAGCGATCCAACTAATGAAAAACTGTTTTTT.

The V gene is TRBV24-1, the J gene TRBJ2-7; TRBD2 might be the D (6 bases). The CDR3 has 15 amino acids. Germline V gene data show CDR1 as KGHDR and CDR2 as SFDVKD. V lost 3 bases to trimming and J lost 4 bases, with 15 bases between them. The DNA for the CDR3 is TGTGCCACCAGTGATCCGACGTGGGGGGATTACGAGCAGTACTTC. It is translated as CATSDPTWGDYEQYF.

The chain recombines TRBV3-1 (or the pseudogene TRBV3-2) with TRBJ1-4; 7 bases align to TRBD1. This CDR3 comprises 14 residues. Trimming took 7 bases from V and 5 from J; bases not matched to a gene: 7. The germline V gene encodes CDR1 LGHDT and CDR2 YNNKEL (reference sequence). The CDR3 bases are TGTGCCAGCAAGGTCTCAGGGGGGAATGAAAAACTGTTTTTT. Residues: CASKVSGGNEKLFF.

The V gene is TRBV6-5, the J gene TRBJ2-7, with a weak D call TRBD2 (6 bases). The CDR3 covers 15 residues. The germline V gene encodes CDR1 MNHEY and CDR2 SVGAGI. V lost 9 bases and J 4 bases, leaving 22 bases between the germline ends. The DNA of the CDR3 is TGTGCCAGTACCAGAAATAGCGGAGAAAGATACGAGCAGTACTTC. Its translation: CASTRNSGERYEQYF.

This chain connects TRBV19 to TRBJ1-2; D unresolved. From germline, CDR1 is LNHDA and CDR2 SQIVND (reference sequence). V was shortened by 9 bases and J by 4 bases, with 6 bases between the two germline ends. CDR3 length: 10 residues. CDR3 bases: TGTGCCAGCGGGGTCTATGGCTACACCTTC. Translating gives CASGVYGYTF.

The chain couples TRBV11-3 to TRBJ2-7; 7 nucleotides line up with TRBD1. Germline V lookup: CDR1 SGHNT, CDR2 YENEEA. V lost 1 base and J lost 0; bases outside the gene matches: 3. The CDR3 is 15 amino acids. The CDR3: CASSLGGQSSYEQYF. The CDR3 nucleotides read TGTGCCAGCAGCTTAGGGGGACAGAGCTCCTACGAGCAGTACTTC.

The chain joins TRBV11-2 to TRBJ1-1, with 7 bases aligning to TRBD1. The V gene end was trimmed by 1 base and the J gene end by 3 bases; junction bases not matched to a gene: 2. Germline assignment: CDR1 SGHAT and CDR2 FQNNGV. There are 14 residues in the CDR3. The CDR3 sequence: CASSLAQGDTEAFF. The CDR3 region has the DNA TGTGCCAGCAGCTTAGCCCAGGGGGACACTGAAGCTTTCTTT.

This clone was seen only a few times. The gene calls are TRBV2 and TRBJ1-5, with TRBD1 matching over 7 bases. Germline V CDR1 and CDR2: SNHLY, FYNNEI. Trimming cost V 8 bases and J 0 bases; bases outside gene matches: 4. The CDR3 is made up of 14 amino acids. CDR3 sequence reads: CASRQGNSNQPQHF. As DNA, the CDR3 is TGTGCCAGCCGACAGGGAAATAGCAATCAGCCCCAGCATTTT.

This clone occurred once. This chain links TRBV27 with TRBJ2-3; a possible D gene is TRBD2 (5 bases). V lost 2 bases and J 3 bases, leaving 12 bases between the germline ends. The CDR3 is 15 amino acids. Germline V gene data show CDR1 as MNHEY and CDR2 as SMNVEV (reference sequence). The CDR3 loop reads CASSLTASRTDTQYF. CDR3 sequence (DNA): TGTGCCAGCAGTTTAACGGCTAGCAGAACAGATACGCAGTATTTT.

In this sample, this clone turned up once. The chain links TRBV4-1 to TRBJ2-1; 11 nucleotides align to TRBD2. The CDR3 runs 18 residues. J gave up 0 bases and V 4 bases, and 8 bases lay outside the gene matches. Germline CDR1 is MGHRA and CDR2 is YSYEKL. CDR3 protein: CASSRTSGPPSSYNEQFF. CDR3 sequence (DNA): TGCGCCAGCAGCCGGACTAGCGGGCCTCCTAGCTCCTACAATGAGCAGTTCTTC.

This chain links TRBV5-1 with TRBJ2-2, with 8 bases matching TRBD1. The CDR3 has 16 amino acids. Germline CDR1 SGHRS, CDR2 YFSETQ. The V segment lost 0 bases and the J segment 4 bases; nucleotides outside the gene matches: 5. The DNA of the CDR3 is TGCGCCAGCAGCTTGGAAGGACAGGGTGGCACCGGGGAGCTGTTTTTT. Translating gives CASSLEGQGGTGELFF.